This TCR beta chain was identified during a study of blood T cell repertoires in COVID-19. At the level of the study: Acute-phase and convalescent COVID-19 samples originated in the United States, Italy and Spain. The analysed material was cDNA or gDNA that came from T cells, B-cell-depleted T cells, or PBMCs.

The CDR3 loop spans 16 amino acids. The germline CDR1 and CDR2 sequences are MNHNY and SVGAGI (reference sequence). V was shortened by 0 bases and J by 1 base, with 10 bases between the two germline ends. Original methodology: By means of reference gene primer amplification, nucleated cell counts were estimated. Method: immunoSEQ multiplex PCR; TCRdb's copy keeps in-frame clones and lacks some. The V and J calls and clone size are taken from that table; D and trimming were inferred from the DNA. Of 88,000 or so clones listed, about 85% are singletons. This clonotype originated in a human donor in a cohort sampled during active COVID-19. The specimen sequenced was peripheral blood. J is TRBJ1-3 and V is TRBV6-6, with a possible D match to TRBD1 (5 bases). CDR3 nucleotide sequence: TGTGCCAGCAGTTACTCCCAGGGTACTTCTGGAAACACCATATATTTT. Its protein product is CASSYSQGTSGNTIYF.